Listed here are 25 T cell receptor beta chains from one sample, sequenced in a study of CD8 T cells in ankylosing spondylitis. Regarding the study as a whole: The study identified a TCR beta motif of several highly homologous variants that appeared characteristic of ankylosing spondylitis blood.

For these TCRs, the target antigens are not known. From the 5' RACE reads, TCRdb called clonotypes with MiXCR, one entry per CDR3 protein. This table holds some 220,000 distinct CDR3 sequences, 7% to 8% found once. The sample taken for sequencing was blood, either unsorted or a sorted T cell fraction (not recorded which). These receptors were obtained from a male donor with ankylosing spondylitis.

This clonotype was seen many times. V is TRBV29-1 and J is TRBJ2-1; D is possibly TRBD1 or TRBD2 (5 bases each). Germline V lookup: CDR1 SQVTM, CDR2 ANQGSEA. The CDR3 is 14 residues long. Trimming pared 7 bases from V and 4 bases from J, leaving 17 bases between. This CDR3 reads CSAEVGHLYNEQFF. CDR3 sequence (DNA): TGCAGCGCGGAGGTGGGGCACTTATACAATGAGCAGTTCTTC.

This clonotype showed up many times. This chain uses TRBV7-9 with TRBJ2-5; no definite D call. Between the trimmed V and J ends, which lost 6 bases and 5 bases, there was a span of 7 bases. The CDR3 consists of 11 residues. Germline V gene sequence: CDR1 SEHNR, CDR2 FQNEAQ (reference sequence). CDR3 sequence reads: CASSPIETQYF. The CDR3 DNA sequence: TGTGCCAGCAGTCCTATCGAGACCCAGTACTTC.

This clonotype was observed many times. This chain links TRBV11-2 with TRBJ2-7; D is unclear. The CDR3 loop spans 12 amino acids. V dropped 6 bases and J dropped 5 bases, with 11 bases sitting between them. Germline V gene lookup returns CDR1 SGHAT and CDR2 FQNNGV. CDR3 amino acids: CASSLTPHEQYF. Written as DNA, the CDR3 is TGTGCCAGCAGTCTTACTCCACACGAGCAGTACTTC.

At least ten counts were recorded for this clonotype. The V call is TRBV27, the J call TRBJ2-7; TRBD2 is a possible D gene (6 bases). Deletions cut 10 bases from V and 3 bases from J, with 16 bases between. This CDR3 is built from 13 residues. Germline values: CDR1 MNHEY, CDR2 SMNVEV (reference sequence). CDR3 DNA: TGTGCCACTGCTGGGGGGTTGCGCTACGAGCAGTACTTC. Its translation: CATAGGLRYEQYF.

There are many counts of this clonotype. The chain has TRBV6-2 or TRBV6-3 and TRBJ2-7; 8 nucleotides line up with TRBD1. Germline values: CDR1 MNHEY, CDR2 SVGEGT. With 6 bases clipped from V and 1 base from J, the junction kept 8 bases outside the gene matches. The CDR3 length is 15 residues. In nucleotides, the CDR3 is TGTGCCAGCAGCCCGGGGACAGGAACTTCCTACGAGCAGTACTTC. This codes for CASSPGTGTSYEQYF.

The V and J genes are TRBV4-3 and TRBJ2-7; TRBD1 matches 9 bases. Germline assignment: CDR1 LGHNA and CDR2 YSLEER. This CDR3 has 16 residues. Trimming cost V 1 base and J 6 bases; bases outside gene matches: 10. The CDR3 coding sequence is TGCGCCAGCAGCCAAGGGGGGACAGGGTTGAACCGCGAGCAGTACTTC. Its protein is CASSQGGTGLNREQYF.

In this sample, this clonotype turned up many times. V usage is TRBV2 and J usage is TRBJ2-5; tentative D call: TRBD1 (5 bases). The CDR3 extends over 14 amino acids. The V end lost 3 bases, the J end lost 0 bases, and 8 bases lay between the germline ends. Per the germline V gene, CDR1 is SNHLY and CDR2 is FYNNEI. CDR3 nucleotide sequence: TGTGCCAGCAGTGACAGGGTGTACCAAGAGACCCAGTACTTC. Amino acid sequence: CASSDRVYQETQYF.

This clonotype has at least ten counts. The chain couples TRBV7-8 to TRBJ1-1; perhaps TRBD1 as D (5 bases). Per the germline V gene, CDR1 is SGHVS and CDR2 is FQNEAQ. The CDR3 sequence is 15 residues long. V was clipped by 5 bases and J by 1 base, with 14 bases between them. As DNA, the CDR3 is TGTGCCAGCAGCCAAGGGGTAGGGTCGAACACTGAAGCTTTCTTT. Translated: CASSQGVGSNTEAFF.

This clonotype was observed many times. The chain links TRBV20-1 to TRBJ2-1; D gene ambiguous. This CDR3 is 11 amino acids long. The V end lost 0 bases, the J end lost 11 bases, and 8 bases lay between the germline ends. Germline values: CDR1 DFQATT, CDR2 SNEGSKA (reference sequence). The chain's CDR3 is CSAREVAKQFF. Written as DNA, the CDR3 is TGCAGTGCTAGAGAGGTTGCTAAGCAGTTCTTC.

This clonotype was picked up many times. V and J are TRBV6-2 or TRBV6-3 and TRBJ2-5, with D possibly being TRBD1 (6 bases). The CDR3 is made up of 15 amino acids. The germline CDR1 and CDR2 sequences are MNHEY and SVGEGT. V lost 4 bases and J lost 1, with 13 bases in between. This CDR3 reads CASSFSRGAQETQYF. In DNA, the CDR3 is TGTGCCAGCAGTTTTTCCAGGGGAGCCCAAGAGACCCAGTACTTC.

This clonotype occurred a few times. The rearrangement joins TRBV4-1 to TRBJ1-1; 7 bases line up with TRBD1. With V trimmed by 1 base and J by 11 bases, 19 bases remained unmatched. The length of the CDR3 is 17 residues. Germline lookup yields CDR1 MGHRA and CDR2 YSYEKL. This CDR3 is CASSQVPPGTAPEGAFF. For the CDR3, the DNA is TGCGCCAGCAGCCAAGTTCCCCCCGGGACAGCTCCGGAAGGGGCTTTCTTT.

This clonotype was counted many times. CDR3 in amino acids: CASSFMTSGFTDTQYF. In nucleotides, the CDR3 is TGTGCCAGCAGCTTCATGACTAGCGGTTTCACAGATACGCAGTATTTT. The rearrangement links TRBV5-6 to TRBJ2-3; 9 nucleotides line up with TRBD2. The V gene's germline CDR1 is SGHDT and CDR2 YYEEEE. This CDR3 comprises 16 residues. V dropped 2 bases and J dropped 2; count of bases not matched to a gene: 6. Drawing the rest from reference TRBV5-6 and TRBJ2-3, the complete variable domain is DAGVTQSPTHLIKTRGQQVTLRCSPKSGHDTVSWYQQALGQGPQFIFQYYEEEERQRGNFPDRFSGHQFPNYSSELNVNALLLGDSALYLCASSFMTSGFTDTQYFGPGTRLTVL.

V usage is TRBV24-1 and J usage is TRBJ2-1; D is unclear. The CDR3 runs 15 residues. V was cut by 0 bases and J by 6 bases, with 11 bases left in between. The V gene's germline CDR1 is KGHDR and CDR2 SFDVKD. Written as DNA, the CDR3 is TGTGCCACCAGTGATTTGTTGGGCCCGCGCAATGAGCAGTTCTTC. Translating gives CATSDLLGPRNEQFF.

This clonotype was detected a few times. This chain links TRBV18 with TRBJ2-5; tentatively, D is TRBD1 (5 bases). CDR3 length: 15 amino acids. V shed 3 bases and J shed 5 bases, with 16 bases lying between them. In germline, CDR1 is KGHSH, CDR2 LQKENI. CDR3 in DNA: TGTGCCAGCTCACCTACAGGACATCGAGGCGAGACCCAGTACTTC. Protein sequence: CASSPTGHRGETQYF.

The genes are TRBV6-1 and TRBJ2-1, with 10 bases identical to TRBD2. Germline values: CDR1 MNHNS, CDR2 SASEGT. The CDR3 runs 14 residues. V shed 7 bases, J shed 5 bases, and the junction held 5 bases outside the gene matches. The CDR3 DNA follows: TGTGCCAGCACTACTAGCGGGGCCGACAATGAGCAGTTCTTC. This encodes CASTTSGADNEQFF.

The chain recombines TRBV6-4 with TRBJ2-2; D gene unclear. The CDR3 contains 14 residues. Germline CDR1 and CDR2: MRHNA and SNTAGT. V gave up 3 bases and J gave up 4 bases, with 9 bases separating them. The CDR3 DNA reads TGTGCCAGCAGTGAGAGGCCTACCACCGGGGAGCTGTTTTTT. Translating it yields CASSERPTTGELFF.

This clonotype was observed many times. The CDR3 coding sequence is TGTGCCAGCAGGCCCGGGACTAGCGGGAGTAGGGTTCTGGGAGTTGAGCAGTTCTTC. This codes for CASRPGTSGSRVLGVEQFF. The V and J genes are TRBV27 and TRBJ2-1; TRBD2 aligns across 14 bases. There are 19 residues in the CDR3. Germline CDR1 reads MNHEY; CDR2 reads SMNVEV (reference sequence). The J segment lost 9 bases and the V segment lost 6 bases, leaving 19 bases of the junction unmatched.

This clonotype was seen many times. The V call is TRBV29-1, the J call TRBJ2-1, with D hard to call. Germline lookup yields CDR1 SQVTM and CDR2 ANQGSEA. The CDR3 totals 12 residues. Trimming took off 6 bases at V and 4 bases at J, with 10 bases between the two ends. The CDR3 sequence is CSVEMVYNEQFF. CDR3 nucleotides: TGCAGCGTAGAAATGGTATACAATGAGCAGTTCTTC.

CDR3 nucleotide sequence: TGCAGTGCTAGAGATGCAGAGAAGATCTCCTACAATGAGCAGTTCTTC. Protein: CSARDAEKISYNEQFF. V gene TRBV20-1 combines with J gene TRBJ2-1; D is uncertain. Trimming removed 0 bases at V and 0 bases at J, with 12 bases between. Germline V lookup: CDR1 DFQATT, CDR2 SNEGSKA (reference sequence). The CDR3 is 16 amino acids.

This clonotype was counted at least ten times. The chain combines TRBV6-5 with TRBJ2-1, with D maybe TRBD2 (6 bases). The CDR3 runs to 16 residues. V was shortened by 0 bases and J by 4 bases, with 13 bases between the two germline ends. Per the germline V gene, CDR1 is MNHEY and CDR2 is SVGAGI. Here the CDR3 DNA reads TGTGCCAGCAGTTACTCCAAGACGCGGGGTTACAATGAGCAGTTCTTC. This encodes CASSYSKTRGYNEQFF.

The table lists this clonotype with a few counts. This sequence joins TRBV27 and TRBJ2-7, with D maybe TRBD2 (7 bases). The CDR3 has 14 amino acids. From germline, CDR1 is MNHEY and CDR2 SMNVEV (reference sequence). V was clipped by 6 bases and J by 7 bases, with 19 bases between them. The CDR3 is CASRLTGLGGEQYF. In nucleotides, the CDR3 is TGTGCCAGCAGACTTACAGGGCTCGGGGGGGAGCAGTACTTC.

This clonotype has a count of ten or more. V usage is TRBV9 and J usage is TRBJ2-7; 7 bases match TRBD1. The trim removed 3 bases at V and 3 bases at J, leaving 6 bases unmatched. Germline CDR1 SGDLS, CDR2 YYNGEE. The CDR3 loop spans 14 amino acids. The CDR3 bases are TGTGCCAGCAGCGAAGGGGACAGCAACTACGAGCAGTACTTC. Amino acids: CASSEGDSNYEQYF.

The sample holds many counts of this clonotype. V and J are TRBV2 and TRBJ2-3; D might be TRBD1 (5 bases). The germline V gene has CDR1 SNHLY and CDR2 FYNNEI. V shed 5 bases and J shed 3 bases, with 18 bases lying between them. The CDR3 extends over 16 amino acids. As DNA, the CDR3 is TGTGCCAGCAGTACCCGGGCCCAGGGATGGACAGATACGCAGTATTTT. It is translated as CASSTRAQGWTDTQYF.

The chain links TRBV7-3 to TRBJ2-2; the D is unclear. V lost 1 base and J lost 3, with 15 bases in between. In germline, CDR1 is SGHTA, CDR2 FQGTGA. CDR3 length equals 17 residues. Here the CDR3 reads CASSLIIRTVDTGELFF. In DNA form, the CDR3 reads TGTGCCAGCAGCTTAATAATCCGGACGGTAGACACCGGGGAGCTGTTTTTT.

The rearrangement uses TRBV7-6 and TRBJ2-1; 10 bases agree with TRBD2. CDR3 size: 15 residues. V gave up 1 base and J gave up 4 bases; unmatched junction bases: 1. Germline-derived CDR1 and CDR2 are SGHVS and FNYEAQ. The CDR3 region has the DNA TGTGCCAGCAGCTTAGTGGGACTAGCGTACAATGAGCAGTTCTTC. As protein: CASSLVGLAYNEQFF.